This TCR beta chain was recovered during a study of regulatory T cells in long-lasting Graves disease. Germline V CDR1 and CDR2: LNHDA, SQIVND (reference sequence). The ends were cut back, 2 bases at V and 1 base at J, with 8 bases in the middle. The CDR3 extends over 14 amino acids. According to the study, TCR beta libraries were built with iRepertoire HTBI primers and CDR3-region Arm-PCR. In the study's own analysis: Samples collectively showed approximately 62 TRBV and more than 12 TRBJ segments. TCRdb fed the multiplex PCR reads into MiXCR, producing one record per CDR3 protein. TCRdb, not the original authors, processed these V and J calls. The profile shows approximately 440,000 distinct CDR3 sequences, around 24% of them singletons. Time point specified: persistent/refractory GD, antithyroid drugs over 5 years with positive TRAb. Following extraction of RNA from PBMCs, that RNA was used to make the TCR library.

The clonotype was recovered from a female donor with Graves disease. Material: peripheral blood mononuclear cells (PBMCs), obtained when the disease was refractory, from a patient treated with antithyroid drugs. V and J are TRBV19 and TRBJ2-5; tentatively, D is TRBD1 or TRBD2 (5 bases each). CDR3 region: CASSIQGVQETQYF. Written as DNA, the CDR3 is TGTGCCAGTAGTATACAGGGAGTCCAAGAGACCCAGTACTTC.